These T cell receptor beta chains were read from a single sample in a study of regulatory T cells in long-lasting Graves disease. One entry per CDR3 protein results from TCRdb running MiXCR on the multiplex PCR reads. Here the sample spans around 500,000 distinct CDR3 sequences, 12% being singletons. This sample was also put to use in a study of T cells in Graves' hyperthyroidism and ophthalmopathy.

The sequences come from peripheral blood mononuclear cells (PBMCs), collected at new diagnosis, from a patient treated with antithyroid drugs. These receptors originate from a woman in her 30s with Graves disease. Each CDR3 is given without its conserved first and last residue. For some rows the clone size is stated as once, few or many, or as a class when expanded; others skip it.

>TRBV28|TRBJ2-3|many
ASSHLAGGLTQY
>TRBV5-1|TRBJ1-2|NA
ASSVGRARNYGYT
>TRBV7-2|TRBJ2-1|NA
ASSLEASRGYNEQF
>TRBV7-7|TRBJ2-5|few
ASSFRGGEGLQQTQY
>TRBV27|TRBJ2-4|NA
ASSLVWGLAGGPLAKNIQY
>TRBV28|TRBJ1-6|NA
ASISGTVRSPLH
>TRBV28|TRBJ1-1|few
ASSATGQVAF
>TRBV4-2|TRBJ1-4|many
ASSQSTGENEKLF
>TRBV20-1|TRBJ1-1|NA
SARDPGGRPNTEAF
>TRBV13|TRBJ2-7|many
ASSSRTGTYEQY
>TRBV29-1|TRBJ2-7|many
SAVVDRGYYEQY
>TRBV20-1|TRBJ2-7|many
SARGWDRYYEQY
>TRBV10-1|TRBJ2-1|few
ASSETGWNEQF
>TRBV12-3/TRBV12-4|TRBJ2-7|NA
ASSPSARHEQY
>TRBV6-6|TRBJ2-3|many
ASSYSISGGAADTQY
>TRBV30|TRBJ2-3|many
ARGTDHSTDTQY
>TRBV7-2|TRBJ2-1|many
ASSLGGHLDEQF
>TRBV19|TRBJ1-2|many
ASSINRPARAPYGYT
>TRBV11-3|TRBJ2-1|many
ASSSNPIAGEYNEQF
>TRBV6-2/TRBV6-3|TRBJ2-3|NA
ASSYWDRGDTQY
>TRBV10-2|TRBJ2-2|NA
ASSESGLAENTGELF
>TRBV6-1|TRBJ1-1|many
ASRPDRGTEAF
>TRBV7-2|TRBJ2-1|many
ASSRERGGLAGYNEQF
>TRBV18|TRBJ2-7|many
ASSPTGRTIYEQY
>TRBV25-1|TRBJ2-1|few
ASSELRPSSYNEQF
>TRBV12-5|TRBJ2-1|many
ASGLSRAQQF